This is a list of T cell receptor beta chains from one sample in a study of shared clonotypes between healthy human individuals. The assay was immunoSEQ multiplex PCR, and TCRdb's table has in-frame clones only and misses some. This repertoire shows 1,500,000 or so clones, roughly 96% found once; its top ten account for roughly 1.1%. The specimen was naive CD4+ T cells sorted from blood. Receptor source: a man aged 25 to 40 in good health. CDR3s include the opening cysteine and the closing phenylalanine or tryptophan. D genes are given only for firm matches. Clone size is given for some rows only: seen once, a few or many times, or a class if the clone is expanded.

v_call	j_call	clone_size	d_call	cdr3_nt	cdr3_aa
TRBV5-1	TRBJ2-5	-	-	TGCGCCAGCAGCTGGTCAGGGGATCGGGAGACCCAGTACTTC	CASSWSGDRETQYF
TRBV7-2	TRBJ2-7	-	TRBD2	TGTGCCAGCAGCTTAAGCGTCCTAGCGGGGTACGAGCAGTACTTC	CASSLSVLAGYEQYF
TRBV10-1	TRBJ2-5	-	TRBD1	TGCGCCAGCAGTGACCACAGGGGCCAAGAGACCCAGTACTTC	CASSDHRGQETQYF
TRBV5-1	TRBJ2-6	-	-	TGCGCCAGCAGTCCCGGGACACCCCTCTCTGGGGCCAACGTCCTGACTTTC	CASSPGTPLSGANVLTF
TRBV5-1	TRBJ1-2	-	-	TGCGCCAGCAGCACTTTGACGGCCACGGGGGGCTACACCTTC	CASSTLTATGGYTF
TRBV18	TRBJ2-3	-	-	TGTGCCAGCTCACCAACGTTGGGCACAGATACGCAGTATTTT	CASSPTLGTDTQYF
TRBV6-1	TRBJ2-4	-	TRBD2	TGTGCCAGCAGTGAGGCGGGGAGGGGAGCCAAAAACATTCAGTACTTC	CASSEAGRGAKNIQYF
TRBV7-3	TRBJ2-3	-	-	TGTGCCAGCAGCTTAGTGGCTCTGGATACGCAGTATTTT	CASSLVALDTQYF
TRBV11-2	TRBJ2-5	-	TRBD1	TGTGCCAGCAGACAGACAGGGGGTGGGGAGACCCAGTACTTC	CASRQTGGGETQYF
TRBV7-2	TRBJ2-2	-	-	TGTGCCGCCAGCAGCTTAAGGGCCGCGAACACCGGGGAGCTGTTTTTT	CAASSLRAANTGELFF
TRBV12-2	TRBJ2-6	-	-	TGTGCAAGTCGCTTTGTCCCTCGACGGGGGTCTGGGGCCAACGTCCTGACTTTC	CASRFVPRRGSGANVLTF
TRBV6-5	TRBJ2-7	-	-	TGTGCCAGCAGTTACCGGTCCCGGGACACGGCCTACGAGCAGTACTTC	CASSYRSRDTAYEQYF
TRBV9	TRBJ2-1	-	TRBD2	TGTGCCAGCAGCCCCTTAGCGGGGGTGTCCTACAATGAGCAGTTCTTC	CASSPLAGVSYNEQFF
TRBV28	TRBJ1-5	few	-	TGTGCCAGCAGTTTAAGAGGGGGACAACCCAATCAGCCCCAGCATTTT	CASSLRGGQPNQPQHF
TRBV2	TRBJ2-3	-	-	TGTGCCAGCAGCGACATTACGCCTAGCACAGATACGCAGTATTTT	CASSDITPSTDTQYF
TRBV28	TRBJ2-7	once	-	TGTGCCAGCAGTTTACAGGTCTCCTACGAGCAGTACTTC	CASSLQVSYEQYF
TRBV7-2	TRBJ2-7	-	-	TGTGCCAGCAGCAGGACGAACGGACAGTTCGAGCAGTACTTC	CASSRTNGQFEQYF
TRBV28	TRBJ1-2	-	TRBD1	TGTGCCAGCAGTTCCAGGGGGCGCATCTATGGCTACACCTTC	CASSSRGRIYGYTF
TRBV10-2	TRBJ2-5	-	-	TGCGCCAGCAGCGAAACAGGGTCCGAGACCCAGTACTTC	CASSETGSETQYF
TRBV18	TRBJ2-7	once	-	TGTGCCAGCTCACCGTCGCTCGGACACGGAACCCTGACTGAGCAGTACTTC	CASSPSLGHGTLTEQYF
TRBV29-1	TRBJ1-4	many	TRBD1	TGCAGCGTCACAGGGGGTAATGAAAAACTGTTTTTT	CSVTGGNEKLFF
TRBV5-8	TRBJ1-2	-	-	TGTGCCAGCAGCTCACCTGACAGGTTTCTGAATGGCTACACCTTC	CASSSPDRFLNGYTF
TRBV6-6	TRBJ2-7	-	-	TGTGCCAGCACCCCATGGGGGGAGCAGTACTTC	CASTPWGEQYF
TRBV6-5	TRBJ2-2	-	TRBD1	TGTGCCAGCAGGCCCACAGGGGACGTCGGGGAGCTGTTTTTT	CASRPTGDVGELFF
TRBV12-1	TRBJ2-3	-	-	TGTGCCAGCAGCCCACTTTGCGGGAGGGCCGGGGGAGATACGCAGTATTTT	CASSPLCGRAGGDTQYF
TRBV5-3	TRBJ2-7	-	-	TGTGCCAGAAGGCAGACTGGCGACGAGCAGTACTTC	CARRQTGDEQYF
TRBV25-1	TRBJ2-1	-	TRBD2	TGTGCCAGCAGTGAATCCCCCAGCGGGGGGAGCTCCTACAATGAGCAGTTCTTC	CASSESPSGGSSYNEQFF
TRBV11-2	TRBJ2-5	-	TRBD1	TGTGCCAGCCGGCGATGGGGACAGCAAGAGACCCAGTACTTC	CASRRWGQQETQYF
TRBV7-8	TRBJ2-6	-	-	TGTGCCAGCAGCTTAATCTCCCCAGGGGTCGGGGCCAACGTCCTGACTTTC	CASSLISPGVGANVLTF
TRBV28	TRBJ2-3	-	-	TGTGCCAGCAGTTCCCCCTTCGGAACAGGCACAGATACGCAGTATTTT	CASSSPFGTGTDTQYF